What follows are 18 T cell receptor beta chains derived from one specimen sequenced in a study of blood T cell repertoires in COVID-19 (dated by TCRdb to 2018 to 2021). Library preparation was by the immunoSEQ multiplex PCR assay. TCRdb retrieved this table from immuneACCESS and kept in-frame rearrangements only. Not all clones are present; in checked studies, unresolved V genes account for under half, and no reason is known for the remainder. The sample records roughly 340,000 clones, around 91% of which are singletons. 2.5% to 4% of the sample comes from the top ten. Source material: peripheral blood. All receptors derive from a woman younger than 35 who had recovered from COVID-19.

The chain has TRBV19 and TRBJ1-3; TRBD1 is a possible D gene (6 bases). The V end lost 6 bases, the J end lost 2 bases, and 8 bases lay between the germline ends. This CDR3 comprises 13 residues. Germline V gene data show CDR1 as LNHDA and CDR2 as SQIVND (reference sequence). The DNA for the CDR3 is TGTGCCAGTAGGGCAGGGGCTGGAAACACCATATATTTT. Translated, it gives CASRAGAGNTIYF.

The rearrangement uses TRBV23-1 and TRBJ2-5; 10 positions match TRBD1. TRBV23-1 is noted as an ORF with a role that remains uncertain. CDR3 size: 16 residues. V lost 6 bases to trimming and J lost 5 bases; unmatched junction nucleotides: 12. CDR3 bases: TGCGCCAGCAGACTACCCGGGACAGGGGTGCGCGAGACCCAGTACTTC. The encoded protein is CASRLPGTGVRETQYF.

V is TRBV20-1 and J is TRBJ2-1; 12 bases match TRBD1. Germline values: CDR1 DFQATT, CDR2 SNEGSKA (reference sequence). The CDR3 covers 15 residues. The V segment lost 3 bases and the J segment 9 bases; nucleotides outside the gene matches: 9. The DNA of the CDR3 is TGCAGTGCTAGTAAAGCCGGGACAGGGGGCGGTGAGCAGTTCTTC. This translates into CSASKAGTGGGEQFF.

This clone has just one count. V usage is TRBV30 and J usage is TRBJ1-2; D not certain. V was trimmed by 4 bases and J by 11 bases, leaving 14 bases between them. Germline CDR1 is GTSNPN and CDR2 is SVGIG (reference sequence). The CDR3 loop spans 11 amino acids. The CDR3 nucleotides read TGTGCCTGGACCTCTACCAAAAAGTACACCTTC. Its translation: CAWTSTKKYTF.

V usage is TRBV4-2 and J usage is TRBJ2-2; 8 bases are shared with TRBD2. Germline V gene lookup returns CDR1 LGHNA and CDR2 YNFKEQ. J was trimmed by 0 bases and V by 2 bases; bases with no gene match: 8. This CDR3 is 18 amino acids long. The CDR3 nucleotides are TGTGCCAGCAGCCAATTGGCTAGCGGGTACGCGAACACCGGGGAGCTGTTTTTT. This gives the protein CASSQLASGYANTGELFF.

The chain has TRBV12-3 or TRBV12-4 and TRBJ2-2, with unresolved D. Between the trimmed V and J ends, which lost 6 bases and 5 bases, there was a span of 10 bases. CDR3 length: 13 amino acids. The CDR3 sequence: CASSLSITGELFF. CDR3 nucleotide sequence: TGTGCCAGCAGCTTGAGCATAACCGGGGAGCTGTTTTTT.

V and J are TRBV6-2 or TRBV6-3 and TRBJ2-2, with D perhaps matching TRBD1 (5 bases). V gave up 6 bases and J gave up 2 bases, with 10 bases separating them. The CDR3 is made up of 14 amino acids. Germline CDR1 is MNHEY and CDR2 is SVGEGT. The CDR3 region is CASSSDTNTGELFF. Written as DNA, the CDR3 is TGTGCCAGCAGCTCGGACACAAACACCGGGGAGCTGTTTTTT.

The rearrangement links TRBV9 to TRBJ2-3; 9 nucleotides line up with TRBD2. V shed 3 bases, J shed 0 bases, and the junction held 20 bases outside the gene matches. The CDR3 has 21 amino acids. Germline CDR1 reads SGDLS; CDR2 reads YYNGEE. In DNA, the CDR3 is TGTGCCAGCAGCGCTAACGGAAGCGTAGCGGGAGTTTATTTTAGCACAGATACGCAGTATTTT. Translating it yields CASSANGSVAGVYFSTDTQYF.

This chain uses TRBV4-3 with TRBJ1-2; 9 positions match TRBD1. Germline assignment: CDR1 LGHNA and CDR2 YSLEER. The CDR3 has 16 amino acids. J was trimmed by 4 bases and V by 1 base; bases with no gene match: 7. CDR3 region: CASSQVQGQGVYGYTF. The DNA of the CDR3 is TGCGCCAGCAGCCAAGTTCAGGGACAGGGAGTCTATGGCTACACCTTC.

The V call is TRBV7-9, the J call TRBJ1-5; the match to TRBD1 covers 8 bases. The CDR3 runs 14 residues. The junction had 3 bases not matched to a gene; V was cut back by 1 base and J by 7 bases. Germline V CDR1 and CDR2: SEHNR, FQNEAQ (reference sequence). CDR3 residues: CASSLGTGWQPQHF. The CDR3 region has the DNA TGTGCCAGCAGCTTAGGGACAGGGTGGCAGCCCCAGCATTTT.

The chain joins TRBV7-2 to TRBJ2-1; TRBD1 agrees at 10 bases. J lost 5 bases, V lost 6 bases, and 7 bases had no gene match. The CDR3 spans 15 residues. The germline CDR1 and CDR2 sequences are SGHTA and FQGNSA. This chain's CDR3 is CASRYDRGRDNEQFF. For the CDR3, the DNA is TGTGCCAGCAGATACGACAGGGGGCGCGACAATGAGCAGTTCTTC.

This clone came up once. V is TRBV7-9 and J is TRBJ2-7, with no clear D. Trimming took off 3 bases at V and 6 bases at J, with 12 bases between the two ends. CDR1 and CDR2 from the germline V gene are SEHNR and FQNEAQ (reference sequence). The CDR3 covers 13 residues. The CDR3 here is CASSLESSGEQYV. The CDR3 DNA reads as TGTGCCAGCAGCTTGGAGTCATCTGGCGAGCAGTACGTC.

The chain carries TRBV19 and TRBJ1-5, with a tentative D call TRBD1 (5 bases). The CDR3 runs to 14 residues. Trimming pared 8 bases from V and 1 base from J, leaving 12 bases between. Germline V CDR1 and CDR2: LNHDA, SQIVND (reference sequence). CDR3 protein: CASDGTLSNQPQHF. The CDR3 DNA follows: TGTGCCAGTGATGGGACTCTCAGCAATCAGCCCCAGCATTTT.

The chain is built from TRBV11-2 and TRBJ1-5, with 10 bases lining up with TRBD1. Germline CDR1 and CDR2: SGHAT and FQNNGV. The CDR3 has 15 amino acids. V gave up 3 bases and J gave up 4 bases; unmatched junction bases: 3. CDR3 sequence reads: CASSFRQGANQPQHF. CDR3 nucleotides: TGTGCCAGCAGCTTCCGACAGGGGGCGAATCAGCCCCAGCATTTT.

The chain employs TRBV28 and TRBJ2-1; 7 positions match TRBD1. J gave up 4 bases and V 5 bases, and 8 bases lay outside the gene matches. CDR3 length: 15 residues. The germline V gene encodes CDR1 MDHEN and CDR2 SYDVKM. The CDR3 bases are TGTGCCAGCAGTCGACGGGACAGAGGATACAATGAGCAGTTCTTC. This translates into CASSRRDRGYNEQFF. Full variable domain (missing parts from reference TRBV28 and TRBJ2-1): DVKVTQSSRYLVKRTGEKVFLECVQDMDHENMFWYRQDPGLGLRLIYFSYDVKMKEKGDIPEGYSVSREKKERFSLILESASTNQTSMYLCASSRRDRGYNEQFFGPGTRLTVL.

This CDR3 is CASSVNVLDHNEQFF. In nucleotides, the CDR3 is TGTGCCAGCAGCGTAAATGTACTAGACCACAATGAGCAGTTCTTC. This chain uses TRBV3-1 (or the pseudogene TRBV3-2) with TRBJ2-1, with TRBD2 as a possible D gene (5 bases). This CDR3 is built from 15 residues. V was trimmed by 5 bases and J by 5 bases, leaving 16 bases between them. Germline values: CDR1 LGHDT, CDR2 YNNKEL (reference sequence).

J is TRBJ2-3 and V is TRBV7-2; weak D call: TRBD2 (6 bases). V was trimmed by 0 bases and J by 4 bases, leaving 11 bases between them. The CDR3 covers 15 residues. CDR1 SGHTA and CDR2 FQGNSA come from the germline V gene. CDR3 in amino acids: CASSLAGGESDTQYF. The CDR3 nucleotides read TGTGCCAGCAGCTTAGCGGGGGGAGAGTCAGATACGCAGTATTTT.

The chain couples TRBV5-1 to TRBJ1-2, with 8 bases aligning to TRBD1. The ends lost 7 bases at V and 5 bases at J; junction bases unmatched: 10. This CDR3 contains 14 residues. Germline loops: CDR1 SGHRS, CDR2 YFSETQ. The CDR3, as DNA: TGCGCCAGCCGGGCAGGGGGCTCAAATTATGGCTACACCTTC. This encodes CASRAGGSNYGYTF.